One and the same sample provided the 25 T cell receptor beta chains below, sequenced in a study of CD8 T cells in ankylosing spondylitis. TCRdb redid the calling of the 5' RACE reads with MiXCR, one entry per CDR3 protein. Seen here are 150,000 to 200,000 distinct CDR3 sequences, 18% observed once, and the top ten hold about 4.3%. Sequenced input: blood, either unsorted or a sorted T cell fraction (not recorded which). Source of these receptors: a male donor between 5 and 29 years old with ankylosing spondylitis or in good health (not recorded which).

The chain recombines TRBV20-1 with TRBJ2-3; the match to TRBD2 covers 12 bases. The germline V gene has CDR1 DFQATT and CDR2 SNEGSKA (reference sequence). Trimming removed 5 bases from V and 6 bases from J; junction bases left unmatched: 9. This CDR3 has 15 amino acids. CDR3 coding DNA: TGCAGTGCTGCCGGACTAGCGGGATCGGGGGATACGCAGTATTTT. Translated, it gives CSAAGLAGSGDTQYF.

The chain carries TRBV18 and TRBJ2-3, with 15 bases lining up with TRBD2. The CDR3 extends over 17 amino acids. Trimming took 2 bases from V and 5 from J; bases not matched to a gene: 5. CDR1 is KGHSH and CDR2 is LQKENI in the germline V gene. This CDR3 is CASSPTGTSGRIDTQYF. For the CDR3, the DNA is TGTGCCAGCTCACCAACCGGGACTAGCGGGAGGATAGATACGCAGTATTTT.

This clonotype was detected many times. The chain couples TRBV2 to TRBJ2-5; D call uncertain. The CDR3 length is 13 residues. Germline CDR1 reads SNHLY; CDR2 reads FYNNEI. Deletions cut 4 bases from V and 2 bases from J, with 8 bases between. CDR3 residues: CASSASAQETQYF. Written as DNA, the CDR3 is TGTGCCAGCAGTGCCTCAGCGCAAGAGACCCAGTACTTC. Full variable domain (remainder filled in from reference TRBV2 and TRBJ2-5): EPEVTQTPSHQVTQMGQEVILRCVPISNHLYFYWYRQILGQKVEFLVSFYNNEISEKSEIFDDQFSVERPDGSNFTLKIRSTKLEDSAMYFCASSASAQETQYFGPGTRLLVL.

This clonotype showed up many times. DNA of the CDR3: TGTGCCAGCAGCTTAAACGGCCAGGGGGTATATGAAAAACTGTTTTTT. Protein product: CASSLNGQGVYEKLFF. This sequence joins TRBV7-2 and TRBJ1-4; 7 bases are shared with TRBD1. J gave up 6 bases and V 2 bases, and 9 bases lay outside the gene matches. Germline CDR1 is SGHTA and CDR2 is FQGNSA. The CDR3 runs 16 residues.

This chain connects TRBV7-9 to TRBJ2-1; D may correspond to TRBD1 or TRBD2 (5 bases each). CDR3 size: 15 residues. Germline V CDR1 and CDR2: SEHNR, FQNEAQ (reference sequence). Trimming removed 1 base from V and 8 bases from J, with 15 bases in between. The CDR3 loop reads CASSLVGTSSHEQFF. CDR3 DNA sequence: TGTGCCAGCAGCTTAGTCGGGACCTCTTCCCATGAGCAGTTCTTC. Combining the CDR3 with reference TRBV7-9 and TRBJ2-1 gives the whole variable domain DTGVSQNPRHKITKRGQNVTFRCDPISEHNRLYWYRQTLGQGPEFLTYFQNEAQLEKSRLLSDRFSAERPKGSFSTLEIQRTEQGDSAMYLCASSLVGTSSHEQFFGPGTRLTVL.

The sample holds many counts of this clonotype. The chain recombines TRBV20-1 with TRBJ2-1; D is perhaps TRBD1 or TRBD2 (5 bases each). Trimming removed 1 base from V and 2 bases from J, with 18 bases in between. The CDR3 extends over 17 amino acids. Germline V CDR1 and CDR2: DFQATT, SNEGSKA (reference sequence). The CDR3 loop reads CSARGSGPGAPYNEQFF. CDR3 nucleotides: TGCAGTGCTAGAGGAAGCGGCCCCGGGGCCCCCTACAATGAGCAGTTCTTC.

At least ten counts were recorded for this clonotype. The rearrangement uses TRBV27 and TRBJ2-1, with 7 nucleotides matching TRBD2. The ends lost 4 bases at V and 1 base at J; junction bases unmatched: 10. The CDR3 consists of 17 residues. Germline V gives CDR1 MNHEY, CDR2 SMNVEV (reference sequence). The CDR3 region is CASSSGGGRGSYNEQFF. Here the CDR3 DNA reads TGTGCCAGCAGTTCGGGAGGTGGGAGAGGGTCCTACAATGAGCAGTTCTTC.

This clonotype has only one observation. The V gene is TRBV29-1, the J gene TRBJ2-1; the match to TRBD1 covers 8 bases. Trimming removed 1 base from V and 4 bases from J; junction bases left unmatched: 6. The germline CDR1 and CDR2 sequences are SQVTM and ANQGSEA. The CDR3 has 15 amino acids. CDR3 residues: CSVEAFRGPYNEQFF. In DNA form, the CDR3 reads TGCAGCGTTGAAGCCTTCAGGGGGCCGTACAATGAGCAGTTCTTC.

The chain links TRBV20-1 to TRBJ2-1, with a tentative D call TRBD2 (5 bases). CDR3 length equals 13 residues. V gave up 4 bases and J gave up 4 bases, with 11 bases separating them. Germline lookup yields CDR1 DFQATT and CDR2 SNEGSKA (reference sequence). The CDR3 DNA is TGCAGTGCTACGGCTAGCTGGTACAATGAGCAGTTCTTC. Translating it yields CSATASWYNEQFF.

The sample holds a few counts of this clonotype. This rearrangement joins TRBV19 to TRBJ2-1; 7 positions agree with TRBD2. The V gene end was trimmed by 5 bases and the J gene end by 5 bases; junction bases not matched to a gene: 12. This CDR3 is 16 amino acids long. From germline, CDR1 is LNHDA and CDR2 SQIVND (reference sequence). The CDR3 loop reads CASSPTRGGRHNEQFF. CDR3 nucleotides: TGTGCCAGTAGTCCGACTCGGGGCGGGAGACACAATGAGCAGTTCTTC.

This clonotype was found many times. The V and J genes are TRBV2 and TRBJ2-7, with TRBD1 as a possible D gene (6 bases). The ends were cut back, 7 bases at V and 5 bases at J, with 21 bases in the middle. The CDR3 is made up of 15 amino acids. Germline values: CDR1 SNHLY, CDR2 FYNNEI. The CDR3 region has the DNA TGTGCCAGCATTATGGATGGGGGCGCAGTCCACGAGCAGTACTTC. Translation: CASIMDGGAVHEQYF.

This clonotype appeared many times. The chain is built from TRBV6-5 and TRBJ1-2, with D unclear. Germline CDR1 is MNHEY and CDR2 is SVGAGI. The CDR3 extends over 12 amino acids. The V and J ends lost 6 bases and 8 bases respectively, with 13 bases between them. Here the CDR3 reads CASRADLSGYTF. The CDR3 DNA follows: TGTGCCAGCAGAGCAGACTTGTCGGGCTACACCTTC.

This clonotype was detected ten times or more. This chain uses TRBV7-2 with TRBJ2-7; the D is unclear. The CDR3 is 13 residues long. The ends were cut back, 4 bases at V and 3 bases at J, with 10 bases in the middle. The germline gives CDR1 SGHTA, CDR2 FQGNSA. The CDR3 region has the DNA TGTGCCAGCAGCTCGCGTGGTGTCTACGAGCAGTACTTC. As protein: CASSSRGVYEQYF. Supplemented by reference TRBV7-2 and TRBJ2-7, the full variable domain reads GAGVSQSPSNKVTEKGKDVELRCDPISGHTALYWYRQSLGQGLEFLIYFQGNSAPDKSGLPSDRFSAERTGGSVSTLTIQRTQQEDSAVYLCASSSRGVYEQYFGPGTRLTVT.

This clonotype was detected ten times or more. This chain connects TRBV11-2 to TRBJ2-3; 8 nucleotides agree with TRBD2. The CDR3 is 15 residues long. Germline-derived CDR1 and CDR2 are SGHAT and FQNNGV. Unmatched junction bases numbered 2, after V lost 1 base and J lost 2 bases. The CDR3 DNA sequence: TGTGCCAGCAGCTTAGCCGGGAGGGACACAGATACGCAGTATTTT. It encodes CASSLAGRDTDTQYF.

This clonotype was seen repeatedly, ten times or more. CDR3 DNA sequence: TGCAGCGTTGGGTCCCAGAGCTCCTACAATGAGCAGTTCTTC. This sequence encodes CSVGSQSSYNEQFF. The rearrangement uses TRBV29-1 and TRBJ2-1; D ambiguous. CDR1 and CDR2 (germline): SQVTM, ANQGSEA. The CDR3 covers 14 residues. Trimming left V 4 bases short and J 0 bases short, with 10 bases between.

This clonotype was picked up many times. The chain joins TRBV29-1 to TRBJ2-1, with 7 bases fitting TRBD1. With 6 bases clipped from V and 1 base from J, the junction kept 6 bases outside the gene matches. The CDR3 sequence is 14 residues long. The V gene's germline CDR1 is SQVTM and CDR2 ANQGSEA. The CDR3 here is CSVTRTGSYNEQFF. CDR3 nucleotides: TGCAGCGTGACGAGGACAGGTTCCTACAATGAGCAGTTCTTC.

This clonotype was picked up many times. The CDR3 loop reads CASSGTGTSGEKLFF. In DNA, the CDR3 is TGCGCCAGCAGCGGAACCGGGACCAGCGGTGAAAAACTGTTTTTT. The gene calls are TRBV5-1 and TRBJ1-4; weak D call: TRBD1 (5 bases). The ends were cut back, 4 bases at V and 7 bases at J, with 17 bases in the middle. Germline V gene sequence: CDR1 SGHRS, CDR2 YFSETQ. The CDR3 covers 15 residues.

The chain has TRBV29-1 and TRBJ2-1, with 7 nucleotides matching TRBD1. The V gene end was trimmed by 2 bases and the J gene end by 4 bases; junction bases not matched to a gene: 5. The CDR3 loop spans 14 amino acids. CDR1 and CDR2 (germline): SQVTM, ANQGSEA. The CDR3 reads CSVERTGTYNEQFF. CDR3 sequence (DNA): TGCAGCGTTGAACGGACAGGAACATACAATGAGCAGTTCTTC.

This clonotype was seen at least ten times. The V and J genes are TRBV3-1 and TRBJ2-2; 7 nucleotides align to TRBD1. This CDR3 spans 13 amino acids. Germline CDR1 and CDR2: LGHDT and YNNKEL (reference sequence). The trim removed 4 bases at V and 11 bases at J, leaving 7 bases unmatched. The chain's CDR3 is CASSRGQALELFF. Written as DNA, the CDR3 is TGTGCCAGCAGCCGCGGACAGGCCCTAGAGCTGTTTTTT.

Worth noting for this clonotype: This may stem from a read error, because a much larger clone lies one nucleotide away. The rearrangement joins TRBV20-1 to TRBJ2-5; D ambiguous. V shed 5 bases and J shed 0 bases, with 7 bases lying between them. Germline assignment: CDR1 DFQATT and CDR2 SNEGSKA (reference sequence). The CDR3 has 12 amino acids. CDR3 DNA: TGCAGTGCTCGATACAACCAAGAGACCCAGTACTTC. It yields the protein CSARYNQETQYF.

This clonotype was seen many times. The chain combines TRBV18 with TRBJ2-1; D is perhaps TRBD2 (5 bases). The CDR3 covers 11 residues. V was clipped by 3 bases and J by 14 bases, with 11 bases between them. Germline CDR1 reads KGHSH; CDR2 reads LQKENI. The CDR3: CASSPPGLKFF. CDR3 DNA sequence: TGTGCCAGCTCACCGCCGGGGTTAAAGTTCTTC.

This clonotype has at least ten counts. This chain uses TRBV7-3 with TRBJ2-1; TRBD1 is a possible D gene (6 bases). The germline V gene encodes CDR1 SGHTA and CDR2 FQGTGA. This CDR3 contains 12 residues. With 5 bases removed from V and 11 bases from J, the gap between germline ends came to 13 bases. The CDR3 bases are TGTGCCAGCAGCCTGACAGGCCCCCAGCAGTTCTTC. It encodes CASSLTGPQQFF.

This clonotype was found a few times. CDR3 DNA: TGCGCCAGCAGCCAAGATCCGGGGGGCCCCTACGAGCAGTACTTC. Translated, it gives CASSQDPGGPYEQYF. The chain joins TRBV4-3 to TRBJ2-7, with D maybe TRBD2 (7 bases). Trimming shortened V by 0 bases and J by 2 bases, and 11 bases separated the two germline ends. CDR3 size: 15 residues. The germline CDR1 and CDR2 sequences are LGHNA and YSLEER.

CDR3 in amino acids: CSGEANSGELFF. The CDR3 DNA follows: TGCAGCGGGGAGGCCAATTCCGGGGAGCTGTTTTTT. The chain is built from TRBV29-1 and TRBJ2-2; D perhaps matches TRBD2 (6 bases). There are 12 residues in the CDR3. With 7 bases removed from V and 6 bases from J, the gap between germline ends came to 12 bases. Germline assignment: CDR1 SQVTM and CDR2 ANQGSEA.

This clonotype was picked up many times. The gene calls are TRBV18 and TRBJ2-3; 13 bases match TRBD2. Germline CDR1 is KGHSH and CDR2 is LQKENI. V gave up 5 bases and J gave up 10 bases; unmatched junction bases: 12. This CDR3 is 16 amino acids long. The CDR3 region is CASSATPGLAGRAQYF. The CDR3 DNA follows: TGTGCCAGCTCAGCGACACCGGGACTAGCGGGAAGGGCGCAGTATTTT.